This T cell receptor (beta chain) was observed in a study of blood T cell repertoires in COVID-19. The method was immunoSEQ multiplex PCR; TCRdb's version includes in-frame clones alone and lacks a portion of them. The table records some 280,000 clones, roughly 89% of them present only once. This CDR3 has 16 amino acids. V trimming: 4 bases; J trimming: 7 bases; junction bases outside the gene matches: 10. Germline lookup yields CDR1 MNHEY and CDR2 SVGAGI. This chain links TRBV6-5 with TRBJ2-3, with 11 bases lining up with TRBD2. The clonotype was recovered from a woman in her 30s with active or convalescent COVID-19. Sequencing was done on a sample of peripheral blood. CDR3 DNA: TGTGCCAGCAGTTCCCTTAGCGGGGGGGGCACGAATACGCAGTATTTT. Translation gives CASSSLSGGGTNTQYF.